A single sample is the source of the 27 T cell receptor beta chains below, sequenced in a study of graft-versus-host responses after intestinal transplantation. Repertoires were generated with immunoSEQ multiplex PCR, while TCRdb's copy carries only in-frame clones and drops some. This table holds about 2,200 clones, around 40% found once. Irradiated, violet-dye-labeled stimulator cells, some 200,000 in number, were plated with some 200,000 CFSE-labeled responder cells. The sample in question was alloreactive CD8+ T cells from a mixed lymphocyte reaction culture, obtained before transplantation. Documented subset: CFSE-low proliferating T cells sorted from roughly six-day pre-transplant mixed lymphocyte reaction (GvH or HvG direction). These receptors were collected from a human patient who was an organ donor for intestinal transplantation.

This clone is labeled medium-sized. The rearrangement uses TRBV10-3 and TRBJ1-2; 8 bases match TRBD1. Germline V gene data show CDR1 as ENHRY and CDR2 as SYGVKD. V dropped 8 bases and J dropped 4; count of bases not matched to a gene: 6. The CDR3 contains 13 residues. In DNA, the CDR3 is TGTGCCATCCTAGAAACAGGGGGCTATGGCTACACCTTC. Translating gives CAILETGGYGYTF.

This clone was counted a few times. CDR3 nucleotides: TGTGCCAGCAGCGGGGGGACCTACGAGCAGTACTTC. Amino acid sequence: CASSGGTYEQYF. The chain uses TRBV6-6 and TRBJ2-7, with TRBD2 identical over 7 bases. Germline lookup yields CDR1 MNHNY and CDR2 SVGAGI (reference sequence). The CDR3 loop spans 12 amino acids. V was clipped by 6 bases and J by 2 bases; unmatched bases: 1.

This chain links TRBV4-1 with TRBJ2-2, with D possibly matching TRBD1 (6 bases). Germline CDR1 and CDR2: MGHRA and YSYEKL. This CDR3 is built from 19 residues. The V and J ends lost 3 bases and 1 base respectively, with 21 bases between them. CDR3 nucleotide sequence: TGCGCCAGCAGCCACCCCCCGACAGGCGAACGAATGAACACCGGGGAGCTGTTTTTT. Translation: CASSHPPTGERMNTGELFF.

This clone occurred once. The chain has TRBV28 and TRBJ1-2, with D possibly TRBD1 on 5 matching bases. The V end was cut by 6 bases, the J end by 7 bases, with 21 bases between. This CDR3 has 15 amino acids. Germline CDR1 reads MDHEN; CDR2 reads SYDVKM. The CDR3 loop is CASSGAFWGESGYTF. The CDR3 DNA follows: TGTGCCAGCAGCGGGGCCTTTTGGGGGGAAAGTGGCTACACCTTC.

V is TRBV21-1 and J is TRBJ1-4. TRBV21-1 is a documented pseudogene. CDR3 length: 10 residues. CDR3 region: CASLHEKLFF. The DNA of the CDR3 is TGTGCCAGCCTGCATGAAAAACTGTTTTTT.

This clone showed up just once. The chain couples TRBV6-5 to TRBJ1-1; the D is unclear. The germline gives CDR1 MNHEY, CDR2 SVGAGI. This CDR3 is 13 amino acids long. V was trimmed by 3 bases and J by 11 bases, leaving 16 bases between them. The CDR3 DNA reads as TGTGCCAGCAGTTATAGTCTGTTAACCAACGCTTTCTTT. Its protein product is CASSYSLLTNAFF.

This clone is large (0.1 to 1%) in the sample. The chain uses TRBV15 and TRBJ2-7; D is ambiguous. Per the germline V gene, CDR1 is LNHNV and CDR2 is YYDKDF (reference sequence). CDR3 length: 16 residues. V was cut by 5 bases and J by 3 bases, with 20 bases left in between. The CDR3 region is CATSGFRDGSFYEQYF. The CDR3 DNA reads TGTGCCACCAGCGGATTCAGAGACGGGTCCTTCTACGAGCAGTACTTC.

The CDR3 DNA reads TGTGCCTGGAGTGTCCCACGGGGCGTGTGGGGGGGGTCCTACGAGCAGTACTTC. Its translation: CAWSVPRGVWGGSYEQYF. J is TRBJ2-7 and V is TRBV30; 7 bases align to TRBD2. Germline V gene data show CDR1 as GTSNPN and CDR2 as SVGIG (reference sequence). V was pared by 0 bases and J by 1 base, with 15 bases of the junction left unmatched. The CDR3 sequence is 18 residues long.

This clone was observed a handful of times. J is TRBJ2-7 and V is TRBV5-5; D not resolved. Per the germline V gene, CDR1 is SGHKS and CDR2 is YYEKEE (reference sequence). Trimming pared 1 base from V and 6 bases from J, leaving 20 bases between. The CDR3 contains 16 residues. CDR3 DNA sequence: TGTGCCAGCAGCTTGTCGTCCGCTCACCGGGCTATCGAGCAGTACTTC. Amino acids: CASSLSSAHRAIEQYF.

The chain has TRBV6-5 and TRBJ2-7; D is ambiguous. V dropped 4 bases and J dropped 8 bases, with 9 bases sitting between them. The V gene's germline CDR1 is MNHEY and CDR2 SVGAGI. The CDR3 totals 11 residues. The CDR3, as DNA: TGTGCCAGCAGTTCCCCCTTTAAGCAGTACTTC. Protein product: CASSSPFKQYF.

The chain combines TRBV27 with TRBJ2-1; 9 nucleotides agree with TRBD2. Per the germline V gene, CDR1 is MNHEY and CDR2 is SMNVEV (reference sequence). J gave up 4 bases and V 0 bases, and 13 bases lay outside the gene matches. The CDR3 sequence is 19 residues long. The CDR3 DNA follows: TGTGCCAGCAGTTTATCCCCACCCGGGCGGGGGGGAGCTTACAATGAGCAGTTCTTC. It codes for CASSLSPPGRGGAYNEQFF.

The table lists this clone with a few counts. V gene TRBV27 combines with J gene TRBJ2-7; 8 nucleotides agree with TRBD1. The CDR3 is 16 amino acids. V dropped 2 bases and J dropped 6; count of bases not matched to a gene: 12. Germline values: CDR1 MNHEY, CDR2 SMNVEV (reference sequence). The CDR3 reads CASSLLSDRAGTEQYF. In DNA, the CDR3 is TGTGCCAGCAGTTTACTTTCGGACAGGGCCGGGACCGAGCAGTACTTC.

There are a few counts of this clone. The chain employs TRBV4-1 and TRBJ2-3, with a possible D match to TRBD1 (6 bases). V lost 8 bases and J lost 0, with 18 bases in between. In germline, CDR1 is MGHRA, CDR2 YSYEKL. The CDR3 runs 16 residues. The CDR3 sequence: CASGGHGSTSTDTQYF. The CDR3 coding sequence is TGCGCCAGCGGGGGACACGGTTCGACTAGCACAGATACGCAGTATTTT.

The table lists this clone with a few counts. The junction and the germline gene differ at one end; a read error may be behind it. The V call is TRBV9, the J call TRBJ1-6, with 7 bases lining up with TRBD1. CDR1 and CDR2 from the germline V gene are SGDLS and YYNGEE. The CDR3 is 16 amino acids. This chain's CDR3 is CTSSPKDRTYNSPLHF. In DNA, the CDR3 is TGTACCAGCAGCCCAAAGGACAGGACTTATAATTCACCCCTCCACTTT. The whole variable domain, remainder taken from reference TRBV9 and TRBJ1-6, is DSGVTQTPKHLITATGQRVTLRCSPRSGDLSVYWYQQSLDQGLQFLIQYYNGEERAKGNILERFSAQQFPDLHSELNLSSLELGDSALYFCTSSPKDRTYNSPLHFGNGTRLTVT.

V gene TRBV20-1 combines with J gene TRBJ1-2; no clear D. Germline V gene data show CDR1 as DFQATT and CDR2 as SNEGSKA (reference sequence). V was shortened by 3 bases and J by 4 bases, with 3 bases between the two germline ends. This CDR3 region has 10 residues. The chain's CDR3 is CSASIYGYTF. Here the CDR3 DNA reads TGCAGTGCTAGCATCTATGGCTACACCTTC.

This clone is termed large. The chain is built from TRBV4-1 and TRBJ2-7; D ambiguous. V lost 0 bases and J lost 6, with 9 bases in between. The CDR3 length is 13 residues. The germline V gene encodes CDR1 MGHRA and CDR2 YSYEKL. Written as DNA, the CDR3 is TGCGCCAGCAGCCAAGAGAGACTCCTCGAGCAGTACTTC. It translates to CASSQERLLEQYF.

Notes on this clone: At one of its ends the junction is not consistent with the germline gene, which may arise from a read error. The sample has other DNA sequences that encode this CDR3 too. The chain joins TRBV6-1 to TRBJ2-5; the D gene is possibly TRBD2 (5 bases). Germline V gene data show CDR1 as MNHNS and CDR2 as SASEGT. The CDR3 has 14 residues. CDR3 coding DNA: TGCGCCAGCAGTGTACTCGGAAGCGGAGAGACCCAGTACTTC. Protein: CASSVLGSGETQYF.

This sequence joins TRBV5-1 and TRBJ2-3; tentatively, D is TRBD2 (6 bases). From germline, CDR1 is SGHRS and CDR2 YFSETQ. Trimming shortened V by 3 bases and J by 4 bases, and 15 bases separated the two germline ends. The CDR3 runs to 15 residues. The chain's CDR3 is CASSSWGGPADTQYF. The CDR3, as DNA: TGCGCCAGCAGCTCCTGGGGAGGTCCGGCAGATACGCAGTATTTT.

In this sample, this clone turned up once. This chain links TRBV5-4 with TRBJ2-2; D gene uncertain. Germline CDR1 is SGHNT and CDR2 is YYREEE (reference sequence). With 4 bases removed from V and 0 bases from J, the gap between germline ends came to 10 bases. This CDR3 comprises 15 residues. The CDR3 sequence: CASSPKSANTGELFF. The CDR3 nucleotides read TGTGCCAGCAGCCCGAAGTCCGCGAACACCGGGGAGCTGTTTTTT.

CDR3 loop: CASRAGQFYEQYF. The CDR3 DNA reads as TGTGCCAGCAGGGCGGGACAGTTCTACGAGCAGTACTTC. V is TRBV27 and J is TRBJ2-7, with D possibly being TRBD1 (7 bases). The germline V gene has CDR1 MNHEY and CDR2 SMNVEV (reference sequence). CDR3 length: 13 residues. Trimming removed 6 bases at V and 3 bases at J, with 12 bases between.

This clone has a handful of counts. V and J are TRBV4-1 and TRBJ1-1, with TRBD1 matching 9 bases. Germline trimming cut 4 bases from V and 6 bases from J; bases unmatched to any gene: 12. The germline CDR1 and CDR2 sequences are MGHRA and YSYEKL. The CDR3 totals 16 residues. CDR3 nucleotide sequence: TGCGCCAGCAGCCCCGAAACCAAGACAGGGGGTCCTGAAGCTTTCTTT. It specifies CASSPETKTGGPEAFF.

The chain links TRBV30 to TRBJ1-2; 11 nucleotides align to TRBD1. This CDR3 is 16 amino acids long. In germline, CDR1 is GTSNPN, CDR2 SVGIG (reference sequence). Germline trimming cut 8 bases from V and 5 bases from J; bases unmatched to any gene: 16. The CDR3 is CAGNRDRGTSGYGYTF. The CDR3, as DNA: TGTGCCGGGAACCGGGACAGGGGGACCTCTGGGTATGGCTACACCTTC.

The chain couples TRBV11-2 to TRBJ1-3, with unresolved D. The CDR3 consists of 16 residues. The germline gives CDR1 SGHAT, CDR2 FQNNGV. V was cut by 0 bases and J by 6 bases, with 15 bases left in between. CDR3 DNA: TGTGCCAGCAGCTTAGATGTTCTGGGAGACCTAAACACCATATATTTT. Amino acid sequence: CASSLDVLGDLNTIYF.

In regard to this clone: An end of the junction differs from the germline gene, which may be a read error. Other nucleotide sequences in the sample specify the same CDR3. The V gene is TRBV6-5, the J gene TRBJ2-7, with D hard to call. The CDR3 is 13 residues long. Germline CDR1 reads MNHEY; CDR2 reads SVGAGI. This CDR3 reads CATSDPLSYEQYF. CDR3 coding DNA: TGTGCCACCAGTGACCCTCTTTCCTACGAGCAGTACTTC.

V gene TRBV7-9 combines with J gene TRBJ1-2; perhaps TRBD1 as D (5 bases). This CDR3 is built from 14 residues. V shed 4 bases and J shed 5 bases, with 14 bases lying between them. Per the germline V gene, CDR1 is SEHNR and CDR2 is FQNEAQ (reference sequence). CDR3 protein: CASSSAGRPYGYTF. CDR3 coding DNA: TGTGCCAGCAGCTCAGCGGGACGGCCTTATGGCTACACCTTC.

This clone was detected a few times. The CDR3 reads CASSQVPGEKLFF. CDR3 nucleotides: TGCGCCAGCAGCCAAGTCCCGGGTGAAAAACTGTTTTTT. J is TRBJ1-4 and V is TRBV4-1; D unclear. Trimming pared 1 base from V and 7 bases from J, leaving 7 bases between. The CDR3 runs to 13 residues. Germline V lookup: CDR1 MGHRA, CDR2 YSYEKL.

V is TRBV19 and J is TRBJ1-1; D call uncertain. CDR3 length: 12 residues. Germline CDR1 reads LNHDA; CDR2 reads SQIVND (reference sequence). Trimming pared 2 bases from V and 4 bases from J, leaving 5 bases between. For the CDR3, the DNA is TGTGCCAGTAGTATAACCGGCACTGAAGCTTTCTTT. Translating gives CASSITGTEAFF.